This entry concerns a single T cell receptor (beta chain). These data come from a study of blood T cell repertoires in COVID-19. Per germline, CDR1 SGHRS and CDR2 YFSETQ. V was shortened by 0 bases and J by 2 bases, with 9 bases between the two germline ends. The CDR3 length is 15 residues. Measured with immunoSEQ multiplex PCR; TCRdb has only the in-frame clones, and not every one. This sample has over 250,000 clones, with around 91% found just once. The sequence was obtained from a woman aged 60-75 years with acute or convalescent COVID-19. The sample consisted of peripheral blood. V is TRBV5-1 and J is TRBJ1-3; no definite D call. The CDR3 loop is CASSLAAGTGNTIYF. The CDR3 region has the DNA TGCGCCAGCAGCTTGGCCGCGGGAACTGGAAACACCATATATTTT.